This T cell receptor (beta chain) was captured in a study of identical twins. TCRdb analysed the 5' RACE reads with MiXCR anew, one entry per CDR3 protein. The sample has about 240,000 distinct CDR3 sequences; approximately 10% are singletons. This clonotype was observed many times. Sequencing was carried out using memory T cells sorted from blood. This TCR derives from a man aged 45-65 years in good health.

The CDR3 DNA reads TGTGCCAGCCTAGGCAAGGGGCAAAACTATGGCTACACCTTC. This translates into CASLGKGQNYGYTF. The V gene is TRBV12-3 or TRBV12-4, the J gene TRBJ1-2; possibly TRBD1 for D (5 bases). Trimming left V 8 bases short and J 2 bases short, with 15 bases between. The CDR3 runs 14 residues.